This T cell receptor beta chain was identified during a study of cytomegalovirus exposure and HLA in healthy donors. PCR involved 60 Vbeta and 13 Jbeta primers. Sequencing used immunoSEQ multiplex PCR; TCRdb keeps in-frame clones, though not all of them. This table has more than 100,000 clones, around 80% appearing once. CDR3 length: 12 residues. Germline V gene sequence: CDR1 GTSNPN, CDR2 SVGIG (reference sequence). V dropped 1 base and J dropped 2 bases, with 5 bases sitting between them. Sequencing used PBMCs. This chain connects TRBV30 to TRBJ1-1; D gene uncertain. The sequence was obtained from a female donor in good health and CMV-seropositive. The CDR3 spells CAWSALNTEAFF. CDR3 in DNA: TGTGCCTGGAGTGCTCTAAACACTGAAGCTTTCTTT.